This T cell receptor beta chain originates from a study of identifying expanded T cells in peripheral blood. Overall study findings and caveats: Technical replicates showed about 1.1 changed clones; approximately 2 weeks approximately 15; four weeks 19. Variance in clone template counts between approximately 2-week samples significantly increased with total template count across all healthy donors.

With 2 bases removed from V and 6 bases from J, the gap between germline ends came to 11 bases. CDR1 and CDR2 (germline): SGHRS, YFSETQ. This CDR3 contains 14 residues. Assay used: immunoSEQ multiplex PCR; TCRdb lists only in-frame clones, some missing. Among about 100,000 clones, over 80% were seen once, and the ten largest hold 5.5%. On this clone itself: Its specificity is unknown.

No infections or other immune events were documented during collection. This receptor was taken from a person aged 18 to 70 in good health. The gene calls are TRBV5-1 and TRBJ2-2, with D hard to call. The sample comprised blood. CDR3: CASSFGWVAGELFF. The CDR3 DNA sequence: TGCGCCAGCAGCTTTGGATGGGTGGCCGGGGAGCTGTTTTTT.